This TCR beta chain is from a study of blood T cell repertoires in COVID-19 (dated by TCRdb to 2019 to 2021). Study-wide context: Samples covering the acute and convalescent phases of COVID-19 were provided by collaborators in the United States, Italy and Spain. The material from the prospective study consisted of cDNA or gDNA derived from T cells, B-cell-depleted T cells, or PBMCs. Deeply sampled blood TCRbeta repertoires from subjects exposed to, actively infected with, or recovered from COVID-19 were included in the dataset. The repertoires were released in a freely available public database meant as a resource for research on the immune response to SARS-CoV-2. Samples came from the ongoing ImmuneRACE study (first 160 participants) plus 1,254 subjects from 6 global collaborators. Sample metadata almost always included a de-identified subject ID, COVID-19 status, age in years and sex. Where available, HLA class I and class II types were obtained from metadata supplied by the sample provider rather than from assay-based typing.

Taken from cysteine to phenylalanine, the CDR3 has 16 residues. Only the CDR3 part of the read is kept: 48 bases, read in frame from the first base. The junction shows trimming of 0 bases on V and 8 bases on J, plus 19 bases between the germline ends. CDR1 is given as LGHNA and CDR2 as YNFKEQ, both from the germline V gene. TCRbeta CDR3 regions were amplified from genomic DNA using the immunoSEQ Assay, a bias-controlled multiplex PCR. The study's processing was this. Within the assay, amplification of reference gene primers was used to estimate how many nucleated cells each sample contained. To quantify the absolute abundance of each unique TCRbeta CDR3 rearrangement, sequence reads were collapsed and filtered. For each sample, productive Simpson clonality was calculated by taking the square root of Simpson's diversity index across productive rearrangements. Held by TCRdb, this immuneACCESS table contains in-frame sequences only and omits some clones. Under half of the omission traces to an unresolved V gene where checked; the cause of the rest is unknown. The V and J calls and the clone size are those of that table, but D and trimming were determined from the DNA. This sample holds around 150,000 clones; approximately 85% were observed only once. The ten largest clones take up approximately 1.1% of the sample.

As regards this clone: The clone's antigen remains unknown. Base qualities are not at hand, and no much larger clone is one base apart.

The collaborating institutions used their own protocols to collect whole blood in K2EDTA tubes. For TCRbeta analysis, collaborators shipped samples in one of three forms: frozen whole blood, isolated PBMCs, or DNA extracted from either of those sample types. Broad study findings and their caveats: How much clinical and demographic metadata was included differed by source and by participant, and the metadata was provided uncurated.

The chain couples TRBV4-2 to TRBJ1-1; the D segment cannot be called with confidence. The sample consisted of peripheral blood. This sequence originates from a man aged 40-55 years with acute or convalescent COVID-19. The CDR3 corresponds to CASSQELQPRNLEAFF. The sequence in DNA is TGTGCCAGCAGCCAAGAGCTTCAGCCGCGGAATTTGGAAGCTTTCTTT.